Listed here are 29 T cell receptor beta chains from one sample, sequenced in a study of blood T cell repertoires in COVID-19. Sequencing was performed with immunoSEQ multiplex PCR; in TCRdb, only in-frame clones are kept and a portion is missing. The data show 140,000 to 150,000 clones, about three quarters seen once. Specimen: peripheral blood. These receptors were obtained from an older woman with acute or convalescent COVID-19.

The chain has TRBV7-2 and TRBJ2-1; 13 bases align to TRBD2. The CDR3 sequence is 15 residues long. Germline V gene sequence: CDR1 SGHTA, CDR2 FQGNSA. V dropped 5 bases and J dropped 4; count of bases not matched to a gene: 2. This CDR3 is CASSPTSGRYNEQFF. CDR3 bases: TGTGCCAGCAGCCCGACTAGCGGGAGGTACAATGAGCAGTTCTTC.

V and J are TRBV11-2 and TRBJ2-7, with D perhaps matching TRBD2 (6 bases). CDR3 length equals 15 residues. The germline V gene encodes CDR1 SGHAT and CDR2 FQNNGV. Trimming removed 1 base from V and 2 bases from J, with 12 bases in between. In DNA, the CDR3 is TGTGCCAGCAGCTTAGGAACCGGAGGGGCCTACGAGCAGTACTTC. This encodes CASSLGTGGAYEQYF.

J is TRBJ1-2 and V is TRBV5-1, with 11 nucleotides matching TRBD1. The CDR3 has 14 amino acids. Unmatched junction bases numbered 6, after V lost 0 bases and J lost 11 bases. Germline CDR1 is SGHRS and CDR2 is YFSETQ. In DNA form, the CDR3 reads TGCGCCAGCAGCTTGGAAGGACAGGGGGCAGGGTACACCTTC. The encoded protein is CASSLEGQGAGYTF.

This chain uses TRBV10-1 with TRBJ2-4; TRBD2 matches 9 bases. The CDR3 length is 15 residues. Germline loops: CDR1 WNHNN, CDR2 SYGVQD (reference sequence). V was pared by 7 bases and J by 0 bases, with 4 bases of the junction left unmatched. CDR3 loop: CASKAGGKAKNIQYF. CDR3 nucleotide sequence: TGCGCCAGCAAAGCGGGAGGAAAAGCCAAAAACATTCAGTACTTC.

This clone was seen more than once but under ten times. The chain couples TRBV7-2 to TRBJ2-7; 7 bases match TRBD1. V lost 5 bases and J lost 3; bases outside the gene matches: 10. CDR3 length equals 15 residues. Germline CDR1 is SGHTA and CDR2 is FQGNSA. Here the CDR3 reads CASSPVGTAYYEQYF. CDR3 coding DNA: TGTGCCAGCAGCCCCGTAGGGACAGCTTACTACGAGCAGTACTTC.

V is TRBV20-1 and J is TRBJ2-1; TRBD2 aligns across 10 bases. This CDR3 is built from 13 residues. Germline CDR1 and CDR2: DFQATT and SNEGSKA (reference sequence). The trim removed 3 bases at V and 8 bases at J, leaving 4 bases unmatched. The DNA of the CDR3 is TGCAGTGCTAGTTCTAGCGGGAGCCATGAGCAGTTCTTC. It translates to CSASSSGSHEQFF.

V is TRBV11-2 and J is TRBJ2-5; TRBD1 agrees at 12 bases. The CDR3 has 15 residues. The J segment lost 5 bases and the V segment lost 5 bases, leaving 6 bases of the junction unmatched. CDR1 is SGHAT and CDR2 is FQNNGV in the germline V gene. The CDR3 is CASSTGQGASETQYF. CDR3 DNA sequence: TGTGCCAGCAGCACGGGACAGGGGGCTAGTGAGACCCAGTACTTC. The full variable domain, in which reference TRBV11-2 and TRBJ2-5 provide the parts outside the CDR3, is EAGVAQSPRYKIIEKRQSVAFWCNPISGHATLYWYQQILGQGPKLLIQFQNNGVVDDSQLPKDRFSAERLKGVDSTLKIQPAKLEDSAVYLCASSTGQGASETQYFGPGTRLLVL.

This clone was found once. The rearrangement joins TRBV6-5 to TRBJ1-6; D gene unclear. Looked up from germline, CDR1 is MNHEY and CDR2 is SVGAGI. CDR3 length: 16 residues. Between the trimmed V and J ends, which lost 2 bases and 2 bases, there was a span of 10 bases. The CDR3 protein is CASSYDQETYNSPLHF. In DNA, the CDR3 is TGTGCCAGCAGTTACGATCAGGAAACCTATAATTCACCCCTCCACTTT.

This chain joins TRBV5-1 and TRBJ2-1; D possibly corresponds to TRBD2 (6 bases). Trimming pared 4 bases from V and 13 bases from J, leaving 15 bases between. Germline V gene data show CDR1 as SGHRS and CDR2 as YFSETQ. The CDR3 covers 12 residues. CDR3 sequence (DNA): TGCGCCAGCAGCAACCGGGACTCGGGACAGTTCTTC. As protein: CASSNRDSGQFF.

This chain connects TRBV7-2 to TRBJ2-3; D is perhaps TRBD2 (5 bases). Deletions cut 1 base from V and 5 bases from J, with 7 bases between. The CDR3 runs to 13 residues. Germline-derived CDR1 and CDR2 are SGHTA and FQGNSA. As DNA, the CDR3 is TGTGCCAGCAGCTTAGATCGGGGAGATACGCAGTATTTT. It translates to CASSLDRGDTQYF. Variable domain in full (rest from reference TRBV7-2 and TRBJ2-3): GAGVSQSPSNKVTEKGKDVELRCDPISGHTALYWYRQSLGQGLEFLIYFQGNSAPDKSGLPSDRFSAERTGGSVSTLTIQRTQQEDSAVYLCASSLDRGDTQYFGPGTRLTVL.

In its sample, this clone was seen once. This sequence joins TRBV7-9 and TRBJ2-7; TRBD1 is a possible D gene (6 bases). The CDR3 extends over 13 amino acids. In germline, CDR1 is SEHNR, CDR2 FQNEAQ (reference sequence). Trimming stripped 6 bases from V and 1 base from J, with 10 bases between. The CDR3 coding sequence is TGTGCCAGCAGATCTGGACAGTCCTACGAGCAGTACTTC. Amino acids: CASRSGQSYEQYF.

This clone was counted between two and nine times. The chain joins TRBV5-1 to TRBJ2-1; 7 bases match TRBD2. CDR3 length: 15 amino acids. The V and J ends lost 2 bases and 6 bases, in that order; junction bases with no gene match: 8. Germline-derived CDR1 and CDR2 are SGHRS and YFSETQ. This CDR3 reads CASSLGREVGNEQFF. The CDR3 DNA is TGCGCCAGCAGCTTAGGACGGGAGGTGGGCAATGAGCAGTTCTTC.

V usage is TRBV11-2 and J usage is TRBJ2-7; D not resolved. There are 12 residues in the CDR3. Trimming stripped 3 bases from V and 7 bases from J, with 10 bases between. The germline CDR1 and CDR2 sequences are SGHAT and FQNNGV. CDR3 sequence: CASSFSRQEQYF. The CDR3 region has the DNA TGTGCCAGCAGCTTCTCGAGGCAGGAGCAGTACTTC.

The genes are TRBV6-2 or TRBV6-3 and TRBJ2-1; TRBD2 aligns across 14 bases. CDR1 is MNHEY and CDR2 is SVGEGT in the germline V gene. This CDR3 is built from 17 residues. J lost 3 bases, V lost 5 bases, and 6 bases had no gene match. CDR3 DNA: TGTGCCAGCAGTGACATGACTAGCGGGAGGGGCTACAATGAGCAGTTCTTC. Translated, it gives CASSDMTSGRGYNEQFF.

This chain links TRBV28 with TRBJ2-7; TRBD2 might be the D (6 bases). V shed 2 bases and J shed 0 bases, with 11 bases lying between them. This CDR3 comprises 15 residues. The V gene's germline CDR1 is MDHEN and CDR2 SYDVKM. CDR3 sequence reads: CASSLLRGSSYEQYF. In DNA form, the CDR3 reads TGTGCCAGCAGTTTACTACGGGGGAGCTCCTACGAGCAGTACTTC. Supplemented by reference TRBV28 and TRBJ2-7, the full variable domain reads DVKVTQSSRYLVKRTGEKVFLECVQDMDHENMFWYRQDPGLGLRLIYFSYDVKMKEKGDIPEGYSVSREKKERFSLILESASTNQTSMYLCASSLLRGSSYEQYFGPGTRLTVT.

V and J are TRBV9 and TRBJ2-1; D is ambiguous. Trimming left V 4 bases short and J 0 bases short, with 20 bases between. The germline gives CDR1 SGDLS, CDR2 YYNGEE. This CDR3 is built from 18 residues. The CDR3 DNA reads TGTGCCAGCAGCTCCCAATTACGGAGCCGCTCCTCCTACAATGAGCAGTTCTTC. Protein: CASSSQLRSRSSYNEQFF.

In this sample, this clone turned up once. The chain employs TRBV5-4 and TRBJ2-5, with 7 positions matching TRBD2. The J segment lost 2 bases and the V segment lost 2 bases, leaving 12 bases of the junction unmatched. Germline V gene lookup returns CDR1 SGHNT and CDR2 YYREEE (reference sequence). The CDR3 runs to 17 residues. As DNA, the CDR3 is TGTGCCAGCAGCTTAGGACTTCGGACTAGGAGTCAAGAGACCCAGTACTTC. It yields the protein CASSLGLRTRSQETQYF.

The chain couples TRBV27 to TRBJ2-4, with 9 bases lining up with TRBD1. V shed 4 bases, J shed 8 bases, and the junction held 21 bases outside the gene matches. The CDR3 is 19 residues long. In germline, CDR1 is MNHEY, CDR2 SMNVEV (reference sequence). This CDR3 reads CASSSFRGTGSRSGYIQYF. As DNA, the CDR3 is TGTGCCAGCAGTTCCTTTAGGGGGACAGGGAGTCGAAGTGGGTACATTCAGTACTTC.

The chain uses TRBV28 and TRBJ2-3; the match to TRBD2 covers 7 bases. The germline V gene encodes CDR1 MDHEN and CDR2 SYDVKM. Unmatched junction bases numbered 11, after V lost 4 bases and J lost 1 base. The CDR3 is 17 amino acids. The CDR3 coding sequence is TGTGCCAGCAGTTACCACCCGCGGGAGTGGGGCACAGATACGCAGTATTTT. It encodes CASSYHPREWGTDTQYF.

This clone occurred once. This chain connects TRBV19 to TRBJ1-5; the D is unclear. V was shortened by 5 bases and J by 6 bases, with 17 bases between the two germline ends. The germline V gene has CDR1 LNHDA and CDR2 SQIVND (reference sequence). The CDR3 contains 15 residues. As DNA, the CDR3 is TGTGCCAGTAGTCCAAGTTCGGGAGGAGGTCAGCCCCAGCATTTT. Protein: CASSPSSGGGQPQHF.

As concerns this clone: Other DNA sequences of this sample code for an identical CDR3. This chain uses TRBV27 with TRBJ1-2; maybe TRBD1 (5 bases). Germline assignment: CDR1 MNHEY and CDR2 SMNVEV (reference sequence). V was pared by 0 bases and J by 3 bases, with 8 bases between. CDR3 size: 14 residues. This chain's CDR3 is CASSLSGGYYGYTF. The CDR3 DNA is TGTGCCAGCAGTTTATCGGGGGGGTACTATGGCTACACCTTC.

V and J are TRBV5-1 and TRBJ2-2; 8 positions agree with TRBD2. Germline assignment: CDR1 SGHRS and CDR2 YFSETQ. The V segment lost 0 bases and the J segment 5 bases; nucleotides outside the gene matches: 9. This CDR3 contains 17 residues. For the CDR3, the DNA is TGCGCCAGCAGCTTGGCCGTAACGGGAGGGCGGACCGGGGAGCTGTTTTTT. Translation gives CASSLAVTGGRTGELFF.

This clone has more than one count but fewer than ten. The rearrangement joins TRBV6-1 to TRBJ2-7, with D maybe TRBD1 (5 bases). Per the germline V gene, CDR1 is MNHNS and CDR2 is SASEGT. V lost 3 bases and J lost 5, with 20 bases in between. The CDR3 totals 16 residues. The CDR3 region is CASSDIVGREGDEQYF. The CDR3 bases are TGTGCCAGCAGTGACATCGTGGGCAGGGAAGGAGACGAGCAGTACTTC.

J is TRBJ2-2 and V is TRBV5-1, with D uncertain. This CDR3 is 16 amino acids long. From germline, CDR1 is SGHRS and CDR2 YFSETQ. Trimming took off 0 bases at V and 4 bases at J, with 13 bases between the two ends. The CDR3 region has the DNA TGCGCCAGCAGCTTGGATAATCAAAGAGTCACCGGGGAGCTGTTTTTT. This translates into CASSLDNQRVTGELFF.

CDR3: CAWSLGQGVGQPQHF. CDR3 coding DNA: TGTGCCTGGAGCTTAGGACAGGGCGTCGGTCAGCCCCAGCATTTT. The J gene is TRBJ1-5, the V gene TRBV30, with TRBD1 matching over 8 bases. V shed 3 bases, J shed 6 bases, and the junction held 10 bases outside the gene matches. Germline assignment: CDR1 GTSNPN and CDR2 SVGIG (reference sequence). The CDR3 loop spans 15 amino acids.

This chain uses TRBV7-9 with TRBJ1-1; 9 bases agree with TRBD1. Germline V gene data show CDR1 as SEHNR and CDR2 as FQNEAQ (reference sequence). CDR3 length: 14 amino acids. The ends lost 2 bases at V and 3 bases at J; junction bases unmatched: 1. In nucleotides, the CDR3 is TGTGCCAGCAGCTTATGGGACAGGGACACTGAAGCTTTCTTT. It is translated as CASSLWDRDTEAFF.

The chain links TRBV6-2 or TRBV6-3 to TRBJ2-7; D perhaps matches TRBD2 (5 bases). CDR3 size: 13 residues. Trimming removed 4 bases at V and 0 bases at J, with 7 bases between. Germline assignment: CDR1 MNHEY and CDR2 SVGEGT. This chain's CDR3 is CASSWESSYEQYF. The CDR3 coding sequence is TGTGCCAGCAGTTGGGAGAGCTCCTACGAGCAGTACTTC.

The chain links TRBV5-1 to TRBJ1-1; 9 bases are shared with TRBD1. CDR1 is SGHRS and CDR2 is YFSETQ in the germline V gene. Trimming cost V 1 base and J 3 bases; bases outside gene matches: 13. This CDR3 is built from 18 residues. This CDR3 is CASSLWGRGQGRDTEAFF. CDR3 bases: TGCGCCAGCAGCTTGTGGGGCCGGGGACAGGGTCGGGACACTGAAGCTTTCTTT.

This clone appeared a few times. The chain links TRBV19 to TRBJ1-6; tentative D call: TRBD1 (6 bases). There are 19 residues in the CDR3. V lost 0 bases to trimming and J lost 1 base, with 16 bases between them. CDR1 and CDR2 (germline): LNHDA, SQIVND (reference sequence). CDR3 sequence reads: CASSIDQGTHKSYNSPLHF. In nucleotides, the CDR3 is TGTGCCAGTAGTATAGATCAAGGGACACACAAATCCTATAATTCACCCCTCCACTTT.